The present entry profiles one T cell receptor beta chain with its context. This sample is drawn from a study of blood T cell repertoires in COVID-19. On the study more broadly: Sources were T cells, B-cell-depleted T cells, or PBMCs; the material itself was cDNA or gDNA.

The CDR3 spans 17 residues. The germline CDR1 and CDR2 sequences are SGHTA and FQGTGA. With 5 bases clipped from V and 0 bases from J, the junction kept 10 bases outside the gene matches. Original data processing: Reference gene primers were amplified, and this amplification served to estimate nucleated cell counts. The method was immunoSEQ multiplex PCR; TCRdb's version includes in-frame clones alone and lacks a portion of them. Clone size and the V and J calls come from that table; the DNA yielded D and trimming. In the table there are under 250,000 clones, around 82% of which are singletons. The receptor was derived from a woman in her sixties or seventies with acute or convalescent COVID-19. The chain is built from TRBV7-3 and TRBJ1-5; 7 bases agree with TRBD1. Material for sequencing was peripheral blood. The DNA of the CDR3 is TGTGCCAGCAGCCAAAGGGACAGAAAATATAGCAATCAGCCCCAGCATTTT. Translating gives CASSQRDRKYSNQPQHF. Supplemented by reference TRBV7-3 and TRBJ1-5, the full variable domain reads GAGVSQTPSNKVTEKGKYVELRCDPISGHTALYWYRQSLGQGPEFLIYFQGTGAADDSGLPNDRFFAVRPEGSVSTLKIQRTERGDSAVYLCASSQRDRKYSNQPQHFGDGTRLSIL.